This TCR beta chain was captured by sequencing in a study of T cells in Graves' hyperthyroidism and ophthalmopathy. Duration under 3 months, a NOSPECS grade of at least 4, and a Clinical Activity Score of at least 3 characterized the ophthalmopathy patients. Each diagnosis was grounded in clinical symptoms, serum thyroxine and TRAb, thyroid ultrasound, and orbital computed tomography. Study observations and caveats: From stable hyperthyroidism, ophthalmopathy was separated by a 13 V-J model.

RNA transcripts were the template for amplifying TCR beta CDR3 regions. The TCR CDR3 first-round RT-PCR relied on the HTBI primer set. TCRdb processed the multiplex PCR reads anew with MiXCR; each CDR3 protein has one entry. The sample consists of hundreds of thousands of distinct CDR3 sequences, around 15% of them appearing once. The sample holds a few counts of this clonotype. As yet, its antigen is unknown. The TCR originated in a man aged 45-65 years with Graves' ophthalmopathy. Sequencing used blood.

CDR3 coding DNA: TGTGCCAGCAGCCTGGCGCGGATTGAGCAGTTCTTC. As protein: CASSLARIEQFF. The chain carries TRBV7-9 and TRBJ2-1; no firm D call. Between the trimmed V and J ends, which lost 5 bases and 9 bases, there was a span of 11 bases. The germline V gene encodes CDR1 SEHNR and CDR2 FQNEAQ (reference sequence). There are 12 residues in the CDR3.